These 10 T cell receptor beta chains were sequenced from one sample in a study of identical twins. Each CDR3 protein is one row after TCRdb ran MiXCR on the 5' RACE reads. The sample records some 260,000 distinct CDR3 sequences, more than 13% being singletons. The material sequenced was memory (CD45RO+) T cells sorted from blood. The receptors were sampled from a woman aged 18-29 years in good health.

This clonotype appeared a few times. The J gene is TRBJ2-1, the V gene TRBV12-3 or TRBV12-4; D may be TRBD2 (5 bases). The V end lost 1 base, the J end lost 7 bases, and 14 bases lay between the germline ends. There are 15 residues in the CDR3. CDR3 nucleotides: TGTGCCAGCAGTTTAGGACGGGCCGGGGAGAATGAGCAGTTCTTC. Its protein product is CASSLGRAGENEQFF.

The genes are TRBV9 and TRBJ2-7; D is possibly TRBD1 or TRBD2 (5 bases each). The germline V and J ends were trimmed by 3 bases and 4 bases, with 17 bases remaining between them. The CDR3 loop spans 15 amino acids. The V gene's germline CDR1 is SGDLS and CDR2 YYNGEE. The CDR3, as DNA: TGTGCCAGCAGCGGCCGGGACGGCGGACTGTACGAGCAGTACTTC. Encoded protein: CASSGRDGGLYEQYF.

In its sample, this clonotype was seen many times. The chain carries TRBV12-3 or TRBV12-4 and TRBJ2-5; possibly TRBD2 for D (6 bases). The V end lost 3 bases, the J end lost 5 bases, and 10 bases lay between the germline ends. This CDR3 is built from 13 residues. The chain's CDR3 is CASSFGGDETQYF. The DNA for the CDR3 is TGTGCCAGCAGTTTTGGCGGGGACGAGACCCAGTACTTC.

The chain is built from TRBV14 and TRBJ2-1, with D perhaps TRBD2 (6 bases). The CDR3 contains 16 residues. V was pared by 1 base and J by 2 bases, with 12 bases between. CDR1 SGHDN and CDR2 FVKESK come from the germline V gene. The CDR3 DNA follows: TGTGCCAGCAGCCAAGGTGGGCGGGGTGCCTACAATGAGCAGTTCTTC. It is translated as CASSQGGRGAYNEQFF. The full variable domain, rest sourced from reference TRBV14 and TRBJ2-1, is EAGVTQFPSHSVIEKGQTVTLRCDPISGHDNLYWYRRVMGKEIKFLLHFVKESKQDESGMPNNRFLAERTGGTYSTLKVQPAELEDSGVYFCASSQGGRGAYNEQFFGPGTRLTVL.

The rearrangement joins TRBV7-9 to TRBJ1-2, with a possible D match to TRBD1 (5 bases). Per the germline V gene, CDR1 is SEHNR and CDR2 is FQNEAQ (reference sequence). The CDR3 sequence is 15 residues long. Trimming removed 4 bases at V and 4 bases at J, with 16 bases between. CDR3: CASSSSRAALYGYTF. CDR3 DNA: TGTGCCAGCAGCTCCTCCAGGGCAGCGCTCTATGGCTACACCTTC.

This clonotype appeared many times. V is TRBV14 and J is TRBJ2-2; D perhaps matches TRBD2 (5 bases). Trimming removed 4 bases at V and 4 bases at J, with 22 bases between. Germline V gene sequence: CDR1 SGHDN, CDR2 FVKESK. The CDR3 loop spans 18 amino acids. The CDR3 DNA reads TGTGCCAGCAGCCGAAGTGGAATTAGGCAGCGGAGCACCGGGGAGCTGTTTTTT. Its translation is CASSRSGIRQRSTGELFF. The complete variable domain, with remaining parts taken from reference TRBV14 and TRBJ2-2, reads EAGVTQFPSHSVIEKGQTVTLRCDPISGHDNLYWYRRVMGKEIKFLLHFVKESKQDESGMPNNRFLAERTGGTYSTLKVQPAELEDSGVYFCASSRSGIRQRSTGELFFGEGSRLTVL.

The chain links TRBV7-9 to TRBJ2-1, with D tentatively TRBD1 (6 bases). Germline V lookup: CDR1 SEHNR, CDR2 FQNEAQ (reference sequence). V lost 0 bases to trimming and J lost 7 bases, with 13 bases between them. The CDR3 sequence is 15 residues long. The CDR3 DNA sequence: TGTGCCAGCAGCTTAGCGCAGACAGGCGGTAATGAGCAGTTCTTC. Translation: CASSLAQTGGNEQFF. Full variable domain (missing parts from reference TRBV7-9 and TRBJ2-1): DTGVSQNPRHKITKRGQNVTFRCDPISEHNRLYWYRQTLGQGPEFLTYFQNEAQLEKSRLLSDRFSAERPKGSFSTLEIQRTEQGDSAMYLCASSLAQTGGNEQFFGPGTRLTVL.

The rearrangement uses TRBV12-3 or TRBV12-4 and TRBJ2-7; D is unresolved. The CDR3 consists of 13 residues. Between the trimmed V and J ends, which lost 3 bases and 6 bases, there was a span of 12 bases. The CDR3 nucleotides are TGTGCCAGCAGTTTCGGCATGAGTTCCGAGCAGTACTTC. Residues: CASSFGMSSEQYF.

This clonotype was picked up many times. This chain uses TRBV7-2 with TRBJ2-1, with 8 bases lining up with TRBD2. Losses at the gene ends were 2 bases for V and 2 bases for J; bases not matched to a gene: 2. CDR3 length equals 15 residues. From germline, CDR1 is SGHTA and CDR2 FQGNSA. The CDR3 DNA is TGTGCCAGCAGCTTACTAGCGGGCACCTACAATGAGCAGTTCTTC. Encoded protein: CASSLLAGTYNEQFF.

This clonotype was seen a handful of times. This rearrangement joins TRBV20-1 to TRBJ1-3, with D unresolved. Germline loops: CDR1 DFQATT, CDR2 SNEGSKA (reference sequence). The CDR3 totals 10 residues. The germline V and J ends were trimmed by 5 bases and 11 bases, with 10 bases remaining between them. CDR3 residues: CSAGETAIYF. CDR3 in DNA: TGCAGTGCTGGTGAAACCGCCATATATTTT.